A single sample is the source of the 25 T cell receptor beta chains below, sequenced in a study of Ad26.COV2.S vaccination and SARS-CoV-2 variants. Treatment meaning: around 19 received Ad26.COV2.S at low or high dose, single or two shots; roughly five received placebo; per-sample allocation not given. On day 63 after the first injection, vaccine and placebo recipients gave samples. The protocol was immunoSEQ multiplex PCR, while the TCRdb copy is restricted to in-frame clones and leaves out a portion. This sample yields 400,000 to 450,000 clones, of which roughly 90% are seen a single time; 12% belongs to the top ten. Sequenced here: peripheral blood, sampled in a trial of Ad26.COV2.S vaccine versus placebo. The receptor set was obtained from a person between 18 and 60 years old who received the Ad26.COV2.S COVID-19 vaccine or a placebo.

This clone was recorded once. This chain links TRBV5-1 with TRBJ2-3; D might be TRBD2 (6 bases). CDR3 length equals 16 residues. Germline CDR1 and CDR2: SGHRS and YFSETQ. Between the trimmed V and J ends, which lost 2 bases and 0 bases, there was a span of 13 bases. CDR3 nucleotides: TGCGCCAGCAGCTTATCAACTAGCCCTAGCACAGATACGCAGTATTTT. This codes for CASSLSTSPSTDTQYF. Combining the CDR3 with reference TRBV5-1 and TRBJ2-3 gives the whole variable domain KAGVTQTPRYLIKTRGQQVTLSCSPISGHRSVSWYQQTPGQGLQFLFEYFSETQRNKGNFPGRFSGRQFSNSRSEMNVSTLELGDSALYLCASSLSTSPSTDTQYFGPGTRLTVL.

This chain's CDR3 is CASSATGAGNTIYF. CDR3 nucleotide sequence: TGTGCCAGCAGCGCGACAGGGGCCGGAAACACCATATATTTT. The rearrangement joins TRBV9 to TRBJ1-3; 8 bases line up with TRBD1. V lost 3 bases, J lost 4 bases, and 3 bases stayed unmatched. This CDR3 has 14 amino acids. Germline-derived CDR1 and CDR2 are SGDLS and YYNGEE.

The gene calls are TRBV27 and TRBJ2-3; D perhaps matches TRBD2 (5 bases). This CDR3 comprises 13 residues. The ends were cut back, 3 bases at V and 4 bases at J, with 8 bases in the middle. Germline assignment: CDR1 MNHEY and CDR2 SMNVEV (reference sequence). CDR3 amino acids: CASSFGVADTQYF. CDR3 DNA: TGTGCCAGCAGTTTCGGGGTCGCAGATACGCAGTATTTT.

CDR3 residues: CASKGGEKGDTQYF. CDR3 nucleotide sequence: TGTGCCAGCAAAGGGGGAGAAAAAGGGGATACGCAGTATTTT. This chain uses TRBV28 with TRBJ2-3, with D possibly being TRBD1 (6 bases). This CDR3 has 14 residues. V lost 7 bases and J 6 bases, leaving 17 bases between the germline ends. Germline lookup yields CDR1 MDHEN and CDR2 SYDVKM.

The V and J genes are TRBV28 and TRBJ2-7, with 9 bases aligning to TRBD1. The CDR3 has 16 residues. Germline V gives CDR1 MDHEN, CDR2 SYDVKM. V shed 3 bases, J shed 3 bases, and the junction held 9 bases outside the gene matches. The CDR3 reads CASSFIRGTGNYEQYF. DNA of the CDR3: TGTGCCAGCAGTTTTATTCGAGGGACAGGGAACTACGAGCAGTACTTC.

The rearrangement uses TRBV19 and TRBJ2-1; D possibly corresponds to TRBD2 (6 bases). V gave up 0 bases and J gave up 15 bases, with 18 bases separating them. Germline CDR1 is LNHDA and CDR2 is SQIVND (reference sequence). CDR3 length equals 14 residues. The CDR3 sequence is CASSIDIWAGRPFF. CDR3 nucleotide sequence: TGTGCCAGTAGTATAGATATTTGGGCGGGAAGACCGTTCTTC.

This clone was seen only once. The genes are TRBV5-4 and TRBJ1-1; D gene uncertain. Per the germline V gene, CDR1 is SGHNT and CDR2 is YYREEE (reference sequence). CDR3 length: 12 amino acids. Trimming pared 0 bases from V and 4 bases from J, leaving 4 bases between. DNA of the CDR3: TGTGCCAGCAGCTTGGTGAGCACTGAAGCTTTCTTT. Encoded protein: CASSLVSTEAFF.

This clone was seen once. This rearrangement joins TRBV10-2 to TRBJ2-1, with 7 bases identical to TRBD2. The CDR3 consists of 14 residues. Germline lookup yields CDR1 WSHSY and CDR2 SAAADI. V lost 7 bases, J lost 8 bases, and 11 bases stayed unmatched. In DNA form, the CDR3 reads TGCGCCAGCATTGGGGGAGGGTCTCACTATGAGCAGTTCTTC. It codes for CASIGGGSHYEQFF.

The rearrangement links TRBV28 to TRBJ1-1, with a tentative D call TRBD1 (5 bases). Trimming cost V 5 bases and J 3 bases, with 10 bases left between them. Germline assignment: CDR1 MDHEN and CDR2 SYDVKM. CDR3 length: 13 amino acids. CDR3 in DNA: TGTGCCAGCAGTGACAGTGGGGACACTGAAGCTTTCTTT. Translation: CASSDSGDTEAFF.

The rearrangement joins TRBV7-2 to TRBJ2-1; perhaps TRBD2 as D (6 bases). The CDR3 spans 15 residues. The germline CDR1 and CDR2 sequences are SGHTA and FQGNSA. Trimming removed 5 bases at V and 5 bases at J, with 16 bases between. CDR3: CASSQLKGGHNEQFF. As DNA, the CDR3 is TGTGCCAGCAGCCAACTTAAGGGAGGTCACAATGAGCAGTTCTTC.

This clone has only one observation. This chain connects TRBV5-6 to TRBJ2-6; D uncertain. CDR1 SGHDT and CDR2 YYEEEE come from the germline V gene. The CDR3 sequence is 16 residues long. V dropped 2 bases and J dropped 0 bases, with 9 bases sitting between them. CDR3 amino acids: CASSFYGLSGANVLTF. The CDR3 DNA follows: TGTGCCAGCAGCTTTTACGGGCTCTCTGGGGCCAACGTCCTGACTTTC.

The rearrangement uses TRBV10-2 and TRBJ1-5; 9 bases match TRBD1. The CDR3 is 19 residues long. Germline values: CDR1 WSHSY, CDR2 SAAADI. The V segment lost 2 bases and the J segment 3 bases; nucleotides outside the gene matches: 14. The CDR3 loop is CASSEPGTGFNRNNQPQHF. The CDR3 coding sequence is TGCGCCAGCAGTGAGCCCGGGACAGGGTTCAATAGGAACAATCAGCCCCAGCATTTT.

This chain uses TRBV4-3 with TRBJ1-6; no clear D gene. CDR3 length: 14 residues. Looked up from germline, CDR1 is LGHNA and CDR2 is YSLEER. The ends were cut back, 4 bases at V and 5 bases at J, with 9 bases in the middle. In DNA, the CDR3 is TGCGCCAGCAGCCGTTACAGAAATAATTCACCCCTCCACTTT. This sequence encodes CASSRYRNNSPLHF.

In its sample, this clone was seen once. This chain joins TRBV7-2 and TRBJ1-3; 8 bases match TRBD1. The CDR3 contains 17 residues. The junction had 8 bases not matched to a gene; V was cut back by 3 bases and J by 1 base. Germline CDR1 and CDR2: SGHTA and FQGNSA. CDR3 residues: CASSFSLGQESGNTIYF. The CDR3 DNA is TGTGCCAGCAGCTTCTCTTTGGGACAGGAGTCTGGAAACACCATATATTTT.

This clone was seen just once. The same CDR3 arises from other DNA sequences in this sample as well. The chain combines TRBV5-1 with TRBJ2-1, with TRBD2 identical over 12 bases. Per the germline V gene, CDR1 is SGHRS and CDR2 is YFSETQ. This CDR3 is built from 18 residues. V gave up 1 base and J gave up 6 bases; unmatched junction bases: 11. This chain's CDR3 is CASSLKLAGGPRGNEQFF. The CDR3 DNA sequence: TGCGCCAGCAGCTTGAAGCTAGCGGGAGGGCCAAGGGGCAATGAGCAGTTCTTC.

This clone is a singleton in its sample. This chain joins TRBV6-1 and TRBJ2-7; D is perhaps TRBD1 (5 bases). From germline, CDR1 is MNHNS and CDR2 SASEGT. Trimming cost V 2 bases and J 3 bases, with 17 bases left between them. The CDR3 is 16 amino acids. CDR3 DNA: TGTGCCAGCAGTGAATTGGCCAGGGTTCCCCTCTACGAGCAGTACTTC. Translation: CASSELARVPLYEQYF.

V gene TRBV9 combines with J gene TRBJ2-6, with 12 bases that match TRBD1. Looked up from germline, CDR1 is SGDLS and CDR2 is YYNGEE. The CDR3 loop spans 20 amino acids. J lost 2 bases, V lost 0 bases, and 9 bases had no gene match. For the CDR3, the DNA is TGTGCCAGCAGCGTAGCAGGGACAGGGGGCTCAGGAGCTGGGGCCAACGTCCTGACTTTC. Translated: CASSVAGTGGSGAGANVLTF. Full variable domain (outside the CDR3, taken from reference TRBV9 and TRBJ2-6): DSGVTQTPKHLITATGQRVTLRCSPRSGDLSVYWYQQSLDQGLQFLIQYYNGEERAKGNILERFSAQQFPDLHSELNLSSLELGDSALYFCASSVAGTGGSGAGANVLTFGAGSRLTVL.

CDR3 sequence reads: CASNLIHGGGPYEQYF. The CDR3, as DNA: TGTGCCAGTAATCTAATACACGGGGGAGGCCCCTACGAGCAGTACTTC. This chain joins TRBV7-9 and TRBJ2-7, with D possibly TRBD2 on 6 matching bases. The CDR3 spans 16 residues. CDR1 and CDR2 (germline): SEHNR, FQNEAQ (reference sequence). The germline V and J ends were trimmed by 9 bases and 2 bases, with 23 bases remaining between them.

Comment on this clone: Distinct nucleotide sequences in the sample also encode this CDR3. The chain is built from TRBV19 and TRBJ2-3, with 7 bases identical to TRBD1. From germline, CDR1 is LNHDA and CDR2 SQIVND (reference sequence). This CDR3 region has 14 residues. V lost 5 bases, J lost 6 bases, and 8 bases stayed unmatched. In nucleotides, the CDR3 is TGTGCCAGTAGTTTCAGGACAGGCGGGGATACGCAGTATTTT. Amino acids: CASSFRTGGDTQYF.

The chain recombines TRBV2 with TRBJ2-7; 9 bases agree with TRBD2. The germline CDR1 and CDR2 sequences are SNHLY and FYNNEI. Trimming at V came to 7 bases and at J to 7 bases, leaving 14 bases not matched to a gene. This CDR3 has 15 amino acids. CDR3 amino acids: CASKLIISSGNEQYF. The CDR3 nucleotides are TGTGCCAGCAAGTTAATAATATCTAGCGGGAATGAGCAGTACTTC.

CDR3 bases: TGTGCCATCAGTGACAGGGGGGAGACCCAGTACTTC. Translating it yields CAISDRGETQYF. J is TRBJ2-5 and V is TRBV10-3; 7 bases align to TRBD1. CDR1 is ENHRY, CDR2 SYGVKD, per germline. V shed 3 bases and J 5 bases; nucleotides not matched to a gene: 0. The CDR3 runs 12 residues.

The chain employs TRBV7-2 and TRBJ2-1; D uncertain. The length of the CDR3 is 13 residues. Germline CDR1 SGHTA, CDR2 FQGNSA. The V end was cut by 5 bases, the J end by 4 bases, with 9 bases between. The CDR3 coding sequence is TGTGCCAGCAGCGTGAGGCGGTACAATGAGCAGTTCTTC. This codes for CASSVRRYNEQFF.

In its sample, this clone was seen once. J is TRBJ2-3 and V is TRBV7-2; D not certain. CDR1 SGHTA and CDR2 FQGNSA come from the germline V gene. There are 14 residues in the CDR3. V gave up 5 bases and J gave up 0 bases, with 9 bases separating them. Here the CDR3 reads CASSLLGSTDTQYF. Here the CDR3 DNA reads TGTGCCAGCAGCCTCCTCGGGAGCACAGATACGCAGTATTTT.

V usage is TRBV5-1 and J usage is TRBJ2-7, with D tentatively TRBD2 (5 bases). The V gene's germline CDR1 is SGHRS and CDR2 YFSETQ. V lost 5 bases and J 4 bases, leaving 16 bases between the germline ends. The CDR3 sequence is 14 residues long. CDR3 in DNA: TGCGCCAGCAGTAGGTCCCTCACGGGGTACGAGCAGTACTTC. Its protein is CASSRSLTGYEQYF.

The chain joins TRBV6-1 to TRBJ1-5; TRBD1 matches at 7 bases. The CDR3 has 16 amino acids. Germline CDR1 reads MNHNS; CDR2 reads SASEGT. The J segment lost 7 bases and the V segment lost 4 bases, leaving 13 bases of the junction unmatched. The CDR3 region is CASSALGAGGGQPQHF. CDR3 coding DNA: TGTGCCAGCAGTGCCCTCGGGGCAGGGGGTGGGCAGCCCCAGCATTTT.